Shown below are 19 T cell receptor beta chains from a single sample sequenced in a study of T-cell reconstitution after alpha-beta-depleted transplantation in children. Unique molecular identifiers were built into the TCRbeta library. TCRdb re-analysed the PCR reads in MiXCR, keeping a single row per CDR3 protein. Among about 170,000 distinct CDR3 sequences listed, around 10% were seen once. The input for sequencing was PBMCs, taken before TCRalphabeta/CD19-depleted stem cell transplant. The receptor source for this set is a boy under 10 years old with acute myeloid leukemia, due to receive a stem cell transplant.

This clonotype was seen many times. The V gene is TRBV7-9, the J gene TRBJ2-5, with D perhaps matching TRBD1 (6 bases). CDR1 and CDR2 (germline): SEHNR, FQNEAQ (reference sequence). This CDR3 comprises 17 residues. V dropped 3 bases and J dropped 2 bases, with 19 bases sitting between them. The CDR3 loop reads CASSLAQGSLIQETQYF. The CDR3 bases are TGTGCCAGCAGCTTGGCACAGGGTTCGCTGATTCAAGAGACCCAGTACTTC. Looking up the rest from reference TRBV7-9 and TRBJ2-5 gives the full variable domain: DTGVSQNPRHKITKRGQNVTFRCDPISEHNRLYWYRQTLGQGPEFLTYFQNEAQLEKSRLLSDRFSAERPKGSFSTLEIQRTEQGDSAMYLCASSLAQGSLIQETQYFGPGTRLLVL.

V is TRBV19 and J is TRBJ2-2; D possibly corresponds to TRBD1 (7 bases). Germline CDR1 LNHDA, CDR2 SQIVND (reference sequence). Trimming left V 7 bases short and J 7 bases short, with 19 bases between. The CDR3 contains 15 residues. The CDR3 DNA reads TGTGCCAGTACCGATCAGGGGGGAATCGTCGGGGAGCTGTTTTTT. Translating gives CASTDQGGIVGELFF.

With regard to this clonotype: A single base separates this from a much larger clone, so it may be a read error. The CDR3 nucleotides read TGTGCCACCGCCGATACCTATAGCGGCACAGATACGCAGTATTTT. This gives the protein CATADTYSGTDTQYF. The chain joins TRBV15 to TRBJ2-3, with D possibly TRBD2 on 5 matching bases. The germline CDR1 and CDR2 sequences are LNHNV and YYDKDF (reference sequence). The germline V and J ends were trimmed by 8 bases and 1 base, with 16 bases remaining between them. The CDR3 sequence is 15 residues long.

This clonotype has at least ten counts. This chain uses TRBV28 with TRBJ1-2; D unclear. The CDR3 extends over 14 amino acids. The V gene's germline CDR1 is MDHEN and CDR2 SYDVKM. Trimming removed 3 bases at V and 5 bases at J, with 13 bases between. CDR3 loop: CASSFLQPRYGYTF. CDR3 nucleotides: TGTGCCAGCAGTTTTCTACAACCCCGATATGGCTACACCTTC.

Ten or more counts support this clonotype. The chain links TRBV5-5 to TRBJ2-6; no clear D. CDR1 SGHKS and CDR2 YYEKEE come from the germline V gene (reference sequence). This CDR3 comprises 17 residues. Trimming pared 0 bases from V and 1 base from J, leaving 11 bases between. CDR3 sequence: CASSLAGRPSGANVLTF. CDR3 nucleotides: TGTGCCAGCAGCTTGGCCGGGCGGCCTTCTGGGGCCAACGTCCTGACTTTC. The whole variable domain, remainder taken from reference TRBV5-5 and TRBJ2-6, is DAGVTQSPTHLIKTRGQQVTLRCSPISGHKSVSWYQQVLGQGPQFIFQYYEKEERGRGNFPDRFSARQFPNYSSELNVNALLLGDSALYLCASSLAGRPSGANVLTFGAGSRLTVL.

This clonotype was observed at least ten times. This chain joins TRBV6-5 and TRBJ2-7, with 9 bases identical to TRBD2. This CDR3 comprises 14 residues. Trimming removed 5 bases from V and 3 bases from J; junction bases left unmatched: 5. The germline gives CDR1 MNHEY, CDR2 SVGAGI. CDR3 sequence reads: CASSQRGADYEQYV. The DNA for the CDR3 is TGTGCCAGCAGTCAGCGGGGGGCCGACTACGAGCAGTACGTC.

This clonotype was observed at least ten times. V gene TRBV3-1 combines with J gene TRBJ2-4; no clear D gene. The germline V and J ends were trimmed by 2 bases and 8 bases, with 10 bases remaining between them. The CDR3 consists of 13 residues. In germline, CDR1 is LGHDT, CDR2 YNNKEL (reference sequence). CDR3 sequence: CASSQSSMDIQYF. The CDR3, as DNA: TGTGCCAGCAGCCAATCGTCGATGGACATTCAGTACTTC.

This clonotype was observed at least ten times. The rearrangement joins TRBV12-3 or TRBV12-4 to TRBJ1-5; D might be TRBD1 (5 bases). The CDR3 has 14 residues. V lost 3 bases and J 6 bases, leaving 12 bases between the germline ends. Here the CDR3 DNA reads TGTGCCAGCAGTTTTTGGGGGGGGGGTCAGCCCCAGCATTTT. Protein: CASSFWGGGQPQHF.

This clonotype was counted ten times or more. This rearrangement joins TRBV5-6 to TRBJ2-4; D gene unclear. Germline loops: CDR1 SGHDT, CDR2 YYEEEE. V lost 0 bases to trimming and J lost 0 bases, with 13 bases between them. The CDR3 consists of 17 residues. The CDR3 region is CASSLALIRVAKNIQYF. The CDR3 region has the DNA TGTGCCAGCAGCTTGGCCCTCATCCGCGTAGCCAAAAACATTCAGTACTTC.

In its sample, this clonotype was seen many times. The chain links TRBV27 to TRBJ2-7; tentative D call: TRBD2 (6 bases). The CDR3 contains 16 residues. Trimming removed 5 bases from V and 2 bases from J, with 19 bases in between. From germline, CDR1 is MNHEY and CDR2 SMNVEV (reference sequence). The CDR3 sequence is CASSPGVGKSTYEQYV. CDR3 sequence (DNA): TGTGCCAGCAGTCCGGGGGTAGGCAAATCGACCTACGAGCAGTACGTC.

The rearrangement uses TRBV5-4 and TRBJ2-5; no definite D call. CDR1 is SGHNT, CDR2 YYREEE, per germline (reference sequence). The germline V and J ends were trimmed by 3 bases and 5 bases, with 11 bases remaining between them. This CDR3 region has 13 residues. CDR3 in DNA: TGTGCCAGCAGCTCGGGTTCTAAGGAGACCCAGTACTTC. Translating it yields CASSSGSKETQYF.

At least ten counts were recorded for this clonotype. The chain links TRBV5-1 to TRBJ2-7; D gene unclear. This CDR3 spans 11 amino acids. Germline V gene data show CDR1 as SGHRS and CDR2 as YFSETQ. Trimming removed 2 bases from V and 3 bases from J, with 3 bases in between. CDR3 protein: CASSFVYEQYV. The CDR3 nucleotides read TGCGCCAGCAGCTTTGTCTACGAGCAGTACGTC.

This clonotype was observed at least ten times. V usage is TRBV7-8 and J usage is TRBJ1-2, with TRBD1 as a possible D gene (5 bases). CDR3 length equals 15 residues. Trimming took 4 bases from V and 4 from J, leaving 16 bases between them. Germline CDR1 and CDR2: SGHVS and FQNEAQ. The CDR3 reads CASSSQTEIGYGYTF. The CDR3 DNA reads as TGTGCCAGCAGCTCCCAGACAGAAATTGGCTATGGCTACACCTTC.

Only a few counts were recorded for this clonotype. One junction end does not reproduce the germline sequence, and a read error may be involved. V is TRBV3-1 and J is TRBJ2-3; D gene uncertain. The CDR3 totals 17 residues. Per germline, CDR1 LGHDT and CDR2 YNNKEL (reference sequence). CDR3 in amino acids: CATSQAPARSGTDTQYF. The DNA for the CDR3 is TGTGCCACCAGCCAAGCCCCGGCTAGGTCTGGCACAGATACGCAGTATTTT.

The sample holds a few counts of this clonotype. The CDR3 region has the DNA TGCAGTGCTATCCCCCCCATCCGGGCGTTGGGTCAGCCCCAGCATTTT. This translates into CSAIPPIRALGQPQHF. The chain couples TRBV20-1 to TRBJ1-5; D unclear. Germline loops: CDR1 DFQATT, CDR2 SNEGSKA (reference sequence). The CDR3 runs to 16 residues. V was cut by 4 bases and J by 6 bases, with 22 bases left in between.

The sample holds many counts of this clonotype. The rearrangement joins TRBV7-2 to TRBJ1-2, with no clear D. Germline loops: CDR1 SGHTA, CDR2 FQGNSA. This CDR3 spans 13 amino acids. Trimming left V 1 base short and J 8 bases short, with 11 bases between. CDR3 sequence reads: CASSLVGQRGYTF. Written as DNA, the CDR3 is TGTGCCAGCAGCTTAGTAGGCCAACGAGGCTACACCTTC.

This clonotype was picked up many times. This chain connects TRBV7-9 to TRBJ1-2; D is undetermined. V shed 4 bases and J shed 0 bases, with 6 bases lying between them. CDR3 length: 13 amino acids. CDR1 is SEHNR, CDR2 FQNEAQ, per germline (reference sequence). CDR3 sequence: CASSSWTNYGYTF. The CDR3 coding sequence is TGTGCCAGCAGCTCTTGGACTAACTATGGCTACACCTTC.

This chain links TRBV2 with TRBJ1-4, with a weak D call TRBD1 (5 bases). Germline assignment: CDR1 SNHLY and CDR2 FYNNEI. V lost 11 bases and J lost 8, with 18 bases in between. The length of the CDR3 is 13 residues. The CDR3 nucleotides are TGTGCCGCCGCGACGGGGGTGCCGGAAAAACTGTTTTTT. Its translation is CAAATGVPEKLFF.

This clonotype was seen at least ten times. V usage is TRBV11-2 and J usage is TRBJ2-1, with TRBD2 matching over 10 bases. Looked up from germline, CDR1 is SGHAT and CDR2 is FQNNGV. Trimming took 5 bases from V and 0 from J; bases not matched to a gene: 13. The CDR3 loop spans 19 amino acids. The CDR3 coding sequence is TGTGCCAGCAGCCCCGGCCGCTGGGCTAGCGGGGGCTCCTACAATGAGCAGTTCTTC. Residues: CASSPGRWASGGSYNEQFF.